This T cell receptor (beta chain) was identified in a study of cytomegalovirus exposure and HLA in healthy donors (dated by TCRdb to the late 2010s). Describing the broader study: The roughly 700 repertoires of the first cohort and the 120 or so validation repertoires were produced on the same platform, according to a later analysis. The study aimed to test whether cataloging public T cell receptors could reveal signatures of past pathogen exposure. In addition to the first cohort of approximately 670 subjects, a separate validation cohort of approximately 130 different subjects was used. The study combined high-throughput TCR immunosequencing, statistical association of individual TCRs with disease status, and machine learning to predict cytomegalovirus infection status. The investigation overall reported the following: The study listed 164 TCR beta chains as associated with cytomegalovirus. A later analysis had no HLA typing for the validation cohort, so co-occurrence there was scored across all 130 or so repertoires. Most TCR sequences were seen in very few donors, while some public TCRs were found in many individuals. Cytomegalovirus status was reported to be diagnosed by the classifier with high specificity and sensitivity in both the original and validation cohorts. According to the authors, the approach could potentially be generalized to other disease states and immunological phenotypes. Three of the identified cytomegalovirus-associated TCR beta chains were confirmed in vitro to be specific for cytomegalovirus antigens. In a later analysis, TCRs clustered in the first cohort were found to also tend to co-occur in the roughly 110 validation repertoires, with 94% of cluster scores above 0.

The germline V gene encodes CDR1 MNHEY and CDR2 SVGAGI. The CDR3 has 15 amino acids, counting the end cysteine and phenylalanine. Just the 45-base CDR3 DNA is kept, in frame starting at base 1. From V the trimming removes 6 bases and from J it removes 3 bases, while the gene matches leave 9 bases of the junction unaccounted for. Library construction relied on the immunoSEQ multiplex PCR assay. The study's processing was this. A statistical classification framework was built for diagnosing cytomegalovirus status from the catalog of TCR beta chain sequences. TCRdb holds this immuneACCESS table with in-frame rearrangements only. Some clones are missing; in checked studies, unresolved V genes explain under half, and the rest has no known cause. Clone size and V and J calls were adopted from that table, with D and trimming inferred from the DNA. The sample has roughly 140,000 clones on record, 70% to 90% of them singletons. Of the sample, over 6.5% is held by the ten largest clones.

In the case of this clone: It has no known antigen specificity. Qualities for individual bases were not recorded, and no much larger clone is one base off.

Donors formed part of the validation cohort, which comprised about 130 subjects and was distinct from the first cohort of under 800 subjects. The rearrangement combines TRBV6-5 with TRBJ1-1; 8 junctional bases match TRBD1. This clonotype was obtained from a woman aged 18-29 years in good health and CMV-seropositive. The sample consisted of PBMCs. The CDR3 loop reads CASSQRQGAHTEAFF. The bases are TGTGCCAGCAGCCAACGGCAGGGGGCTCACACTGAAGCTTTCTTT.